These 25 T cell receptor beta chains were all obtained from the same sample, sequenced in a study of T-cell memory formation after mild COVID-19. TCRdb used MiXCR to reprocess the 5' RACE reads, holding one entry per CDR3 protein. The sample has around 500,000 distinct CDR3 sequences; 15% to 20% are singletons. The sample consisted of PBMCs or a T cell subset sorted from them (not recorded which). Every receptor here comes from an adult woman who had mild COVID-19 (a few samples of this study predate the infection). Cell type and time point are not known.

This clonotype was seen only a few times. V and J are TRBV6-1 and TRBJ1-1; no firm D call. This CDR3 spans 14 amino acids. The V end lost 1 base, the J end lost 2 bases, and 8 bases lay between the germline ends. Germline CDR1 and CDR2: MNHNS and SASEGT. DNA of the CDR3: TGTGCCAGCAGTGAAGTAGCGATTAACACTGAAGCTTTCTTT. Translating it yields CASSEVAINTEAFF.

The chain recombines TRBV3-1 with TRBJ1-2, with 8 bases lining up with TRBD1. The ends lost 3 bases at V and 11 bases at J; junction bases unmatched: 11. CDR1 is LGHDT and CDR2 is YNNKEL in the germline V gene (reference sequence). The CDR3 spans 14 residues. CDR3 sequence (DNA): TGTGCCAGCAGCCAGACCCTCGGACAGGGTCGGTACACCTTC. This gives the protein CASSQTLGQGRYTF. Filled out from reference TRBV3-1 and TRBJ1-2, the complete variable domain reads DTAVSQTPKYLVTQMGNDKSIKCEQNLGHDTMYWYKQDSKKFLKIMFSYNNKELIINETVPNRFSPKSPDKAHLNLHINSLELGDSAVYFCASSQTLGQGRYTFGSGTRLTVV.

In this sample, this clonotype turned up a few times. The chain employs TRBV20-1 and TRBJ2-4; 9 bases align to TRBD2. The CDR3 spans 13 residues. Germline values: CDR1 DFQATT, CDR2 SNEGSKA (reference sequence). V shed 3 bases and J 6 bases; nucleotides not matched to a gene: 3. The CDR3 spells CSARTSGTNIQYF. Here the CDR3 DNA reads TGCAGTGCTAGGACTAGCGGCACAAACATTCAGTACTTC.

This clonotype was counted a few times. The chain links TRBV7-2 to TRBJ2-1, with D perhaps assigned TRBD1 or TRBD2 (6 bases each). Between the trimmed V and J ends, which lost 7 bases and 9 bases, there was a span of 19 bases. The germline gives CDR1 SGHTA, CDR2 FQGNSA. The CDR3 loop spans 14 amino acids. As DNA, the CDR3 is TGTGCCAGCAACCAGGGGCTAGCGAGGGGTGAGCAGTTCTTC. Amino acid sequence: CASNQGLARGEQFF. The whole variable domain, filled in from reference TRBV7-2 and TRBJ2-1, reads GAGVSQSPSNKVTEKGKDVELRCDPISGHTALYWYRQSLGQGLEFLIYFQGNSAPDKSGLPSDRFSAERTGGSVSTLTIQRTQQEDSAVYLCASNQGLARGEQFFGPGTRLTVL.

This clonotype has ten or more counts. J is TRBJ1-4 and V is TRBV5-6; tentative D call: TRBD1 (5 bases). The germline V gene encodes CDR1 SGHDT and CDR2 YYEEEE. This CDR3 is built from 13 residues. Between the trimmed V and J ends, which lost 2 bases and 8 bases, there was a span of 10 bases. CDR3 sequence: CASSFFRGEKLFF. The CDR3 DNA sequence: TGTGCCAGCAGCTTTTTTCGGGGGGAAAAACTGTTTTTT.

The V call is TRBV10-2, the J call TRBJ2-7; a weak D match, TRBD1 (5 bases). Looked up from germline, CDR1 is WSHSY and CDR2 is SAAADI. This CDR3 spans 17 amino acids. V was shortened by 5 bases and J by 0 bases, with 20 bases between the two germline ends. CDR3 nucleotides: TGCGCCAGCAGTAACCCGCACCACCCGGACATCTCCTACGAGCAGTACTTC. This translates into CASSNPHHPDISYEQYF.

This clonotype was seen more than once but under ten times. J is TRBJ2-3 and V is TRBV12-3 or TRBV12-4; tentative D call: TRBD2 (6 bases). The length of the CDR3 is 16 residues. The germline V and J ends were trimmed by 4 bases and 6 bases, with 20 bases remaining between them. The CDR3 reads CASSSGTMEGFDTQYF. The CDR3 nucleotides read TGTGCCAGCAGTTCAGGAACTATGGAGGGGTTTGATACGCAGTATTTT.

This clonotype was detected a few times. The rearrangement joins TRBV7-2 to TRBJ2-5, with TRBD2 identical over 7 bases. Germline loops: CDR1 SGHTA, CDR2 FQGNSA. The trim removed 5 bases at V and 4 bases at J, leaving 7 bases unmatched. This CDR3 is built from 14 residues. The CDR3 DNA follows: TGTGCCAGCAGCCCCGGACTAGTTGTAGAGACCCAGTACTTC. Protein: CASSPGLVVETQYF.

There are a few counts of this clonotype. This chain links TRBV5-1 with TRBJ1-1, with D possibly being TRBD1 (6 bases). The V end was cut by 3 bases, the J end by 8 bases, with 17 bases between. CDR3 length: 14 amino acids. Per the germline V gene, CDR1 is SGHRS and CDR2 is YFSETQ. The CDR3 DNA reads TGCGCCAGCAGCTCAGGGGTAATAGTATCAGAAGCTTTCTTT. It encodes CASSSGVIVSEAFF.

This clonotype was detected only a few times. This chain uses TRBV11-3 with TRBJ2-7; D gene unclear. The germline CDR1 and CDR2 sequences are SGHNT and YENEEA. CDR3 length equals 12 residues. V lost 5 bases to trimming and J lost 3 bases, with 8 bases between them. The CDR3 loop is CASSRNSYEQYF. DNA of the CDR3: TGTGCCAGCAGCCGTAACAGCTACGAGCAGTACTTC.

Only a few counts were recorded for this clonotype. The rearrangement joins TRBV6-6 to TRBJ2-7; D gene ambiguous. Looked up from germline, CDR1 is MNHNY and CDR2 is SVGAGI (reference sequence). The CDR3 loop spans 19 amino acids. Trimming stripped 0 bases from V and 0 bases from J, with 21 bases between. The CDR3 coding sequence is TGTGCCAGCAGTTACTCATTAGTCGCAAGGCGACTTAACTCCTACGAGCAGTACTTC. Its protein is CASSYSLVARRLNSYEQYF.

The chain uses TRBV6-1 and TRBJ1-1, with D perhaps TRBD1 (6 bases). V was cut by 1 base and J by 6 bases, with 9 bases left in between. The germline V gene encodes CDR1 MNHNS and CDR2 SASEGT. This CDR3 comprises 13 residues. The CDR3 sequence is CASSEEGVAEAFF. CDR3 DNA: TGTGCCAGCAGTGAAGAGGGGGTTGCTGAAGCTTTCTTT.

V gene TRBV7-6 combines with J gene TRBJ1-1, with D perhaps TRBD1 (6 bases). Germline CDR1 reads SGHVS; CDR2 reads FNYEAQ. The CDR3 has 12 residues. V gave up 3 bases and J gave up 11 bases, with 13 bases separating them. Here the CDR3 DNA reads TGTGCCAGCAGCTTGAGTGGCCAGGGGGCTTTCTTT. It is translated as CASSLSGQGAFF.

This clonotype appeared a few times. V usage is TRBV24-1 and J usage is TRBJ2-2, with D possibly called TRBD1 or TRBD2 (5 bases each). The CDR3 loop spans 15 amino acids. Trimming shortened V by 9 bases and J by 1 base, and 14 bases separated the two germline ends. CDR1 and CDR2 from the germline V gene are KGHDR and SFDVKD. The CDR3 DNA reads TGTGCCACCTCCAAGCGGCAGGGGAACACCGGGGAGCTGTTTTTT. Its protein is CATSKRQGNTGELFF.

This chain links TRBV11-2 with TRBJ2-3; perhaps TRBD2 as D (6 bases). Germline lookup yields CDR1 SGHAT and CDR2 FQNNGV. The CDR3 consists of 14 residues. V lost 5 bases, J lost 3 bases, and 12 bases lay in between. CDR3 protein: CASSPDYATDTQYF. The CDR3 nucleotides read TGTGCCAGCAGCCCGGACTACGCGACAGATACGCAGTATTTT.

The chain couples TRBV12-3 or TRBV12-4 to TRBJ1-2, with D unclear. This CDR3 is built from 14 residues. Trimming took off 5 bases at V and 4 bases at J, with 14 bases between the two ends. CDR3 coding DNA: TGTGCCAGCAGTCAGGTGGCCCTACGCTATGGCTACACCTTC. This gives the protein CASSQVALRYGYTF.

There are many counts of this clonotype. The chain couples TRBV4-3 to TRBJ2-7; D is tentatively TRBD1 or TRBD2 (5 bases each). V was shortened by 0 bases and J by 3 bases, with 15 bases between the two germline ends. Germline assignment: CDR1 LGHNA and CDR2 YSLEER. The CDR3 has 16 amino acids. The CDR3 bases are TGCGCCAGCAGCCAAGATAGGTCGACAGCGGACTACGAGCAGTACTTC. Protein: CASSQDRSTADYEQYF.

CDR3 coding DNA: TGCAGCGTTGCTGACAGGGGGGAAGAGACCCAGTACTTC. Translated, it gives CSVADRGEETQYF. This chain connects TRBV29-1 to TRBJ2-5, with TRBD1 matching 9 bases. Germline V gives CDR1 SQVTM, CDR2 ANQGSEA. V was pared by 4 bases and J by 3 bases, with 3 bases of the junction left unmatched. The CDR3 has 13 amino acids.

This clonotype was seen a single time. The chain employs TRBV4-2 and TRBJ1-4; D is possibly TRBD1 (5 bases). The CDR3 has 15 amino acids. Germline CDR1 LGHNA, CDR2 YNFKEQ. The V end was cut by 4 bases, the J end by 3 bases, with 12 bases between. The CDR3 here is CASSPPGRANEKLFF. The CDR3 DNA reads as TGTGCCAGCAGCCCCCCCGGCAGGGCTAATGAAAAACTGTTTTTT.

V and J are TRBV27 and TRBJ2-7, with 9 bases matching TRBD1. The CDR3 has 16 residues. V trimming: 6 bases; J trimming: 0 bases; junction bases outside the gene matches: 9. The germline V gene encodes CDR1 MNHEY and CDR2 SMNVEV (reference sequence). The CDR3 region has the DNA TGTGCCAGCAGACAACAGGGGGCAAGGACCTCCTACGAGCAGTACTTC. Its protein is CASRQQGARTSYEQYF.

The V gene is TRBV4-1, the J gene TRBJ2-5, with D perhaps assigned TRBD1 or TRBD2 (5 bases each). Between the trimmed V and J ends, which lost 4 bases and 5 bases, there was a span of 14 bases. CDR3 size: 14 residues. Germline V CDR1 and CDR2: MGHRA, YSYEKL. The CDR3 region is CASSPQGVRETQYF. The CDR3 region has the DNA TGCGCCAGCAGCCCCCAGGGAGTTCGGGAGACCCAGTACTTC.

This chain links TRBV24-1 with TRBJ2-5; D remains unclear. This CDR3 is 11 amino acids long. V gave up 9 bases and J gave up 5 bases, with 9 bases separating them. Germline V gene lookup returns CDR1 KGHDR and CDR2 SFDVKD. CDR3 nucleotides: TGTGCCACCGGTGCTGGGGAGACCCAGTACTTC. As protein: CATGAGETQYF.

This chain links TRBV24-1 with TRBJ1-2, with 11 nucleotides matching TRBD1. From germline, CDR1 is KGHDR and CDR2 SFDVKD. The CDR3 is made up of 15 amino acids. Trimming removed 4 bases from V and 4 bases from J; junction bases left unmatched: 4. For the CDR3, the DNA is TGTGCCACCAGTGACTCCGGACAGGGGGCCTATGGCTACACCTTC. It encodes CATSDSGQGAYGYTF.

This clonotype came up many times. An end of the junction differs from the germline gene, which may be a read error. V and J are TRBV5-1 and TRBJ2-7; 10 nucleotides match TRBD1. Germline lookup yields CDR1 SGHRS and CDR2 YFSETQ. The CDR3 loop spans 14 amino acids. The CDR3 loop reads CASSLGQGPYEQYF. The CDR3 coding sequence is TGTGCCAGCAGCCTGGGACAGGGGCCCTACGAGCAGTACTTC.

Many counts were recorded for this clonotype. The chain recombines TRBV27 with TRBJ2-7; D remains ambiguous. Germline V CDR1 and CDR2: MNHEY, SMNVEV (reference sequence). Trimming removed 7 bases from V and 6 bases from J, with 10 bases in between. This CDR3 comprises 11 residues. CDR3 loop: CASTGPGEQYF. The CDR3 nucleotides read TGTGCCAGCACCGGTCCGGGCGAGCAGTACTTC.